This T cell receptor beta chain was found in a study of blood T cells in healthy people across ages. Study-level findings and limits: More naive CD4+ cells and higher diversity marked long-lived donors relative to aged donors.

The sample providers were healthy Caucasian people from Russia, aged about 6 to 95. As concerns this clonotype: Antigen unknown.

The length of the CDR3 is 14 residues. V was clipped by 7 bases and J by 7 bases; unmatched bases: 10. For the second PCR, which ran for about 6 to 11 cycles, a sample-barcoded 5' primer and a J-beta primer mix were used. Tagging of each cDNA molecule was performed by a template-switch adaptor with 12 random nucleotides. TCRdb fed the 5' RACE reads into MiXCR, producing one record per CDR3 protein. The sample comprises roughly 900,000 distinct CDR3 sequences, about 44% of which are singletons, and around 15% rests with the top ten. The sequenced material came from blood. The V call is TRBV12-3 or TRBV12-4, the J call TRBJ1-2, with TRBD1 identical over 9 bases. The sequence came from a man aged 25-40 years in good health. For the CDR3, the DNA is TGTGCCAGCACTATATGGGGGACAGGGACTGGCTACACCTTC. Encoded protein: CASTIWGTGTGYTF.